This T cell receptor beta chain originates from a study of technical replicates of blood from four donors. The method was immunoSEQ multiplex PCR; TCRdb's version includes in-frame clones alone and lacks a portion of them. The sample has over 85,000 clones; 96% are singletons. This clone was recorded only once. Trimming at V came to 5 bases and at J to 9 bases, leaving 9 bases not matched to a gene. The V gene's germline CDR1 is GTSNPN and CDR2 SVGIG (reference sequence). CDR3 length: 14 amino acids. This clonotype originated in a human donor in good health. The chain recombines TRBV30 with TRBJ2-1, with 11 bases matching TRBD2. The sequencing input was T cells isolated from PBMCs. The CDR3 here is CAWVPSGRNIEQFF. The CDR3 region has the DNA TGTGCCTGGGTTCCTAGCGGGAGGAATATTGAGCAGTTCTTC.